The source of this T cell receptor (beta chain) is a study of sequential checkpoint blockade in melanoma. Assay: immunoSEQ multiplex PCR; the TCRdb copy retains only in-frame clones and omits some. The profile shows about 11,000 clones, approximately 81% of them singletons. This CDR3 has 14 residues. The ends were cut back, 5 bases at V and 4 bases at J, with 14 bases in the middle. Germline assignment: CDR1 MNHEY and CDR2 SVGAGI. Specified treatment: randomized to nivolumab then ipilimumab (arm A) or the reverse (arm B). The sequence derives from a human donor with melanoma. The chain uses TRBV6-5 and TRBJ1-1, with TRBD1 as a possible D gene (6 bases). Source: CD8+ T cells sorted from blood (inferred from file names), taken from a patient given nivolumab and ipilimumab in sequence. The CDR3 spells CASSRTDDSTEAFF. CDR3 coding DNA: TGTGCCAGCAGTCGGACAGATGATTCCACTGAAGCTTTCTTT.